The clone carrying this TCR beta chain came up once. The CDR3 is made up of 15 amino acids. Germline values: CDR1 SGHTA, CDR2 FQGNSA. Trimming shortened V by 4 bases and J by 0 bases, and 10 bases separated the two germline ends. Only in-frame clones appear in the TCRdb table, and some are missing; sequencing was by immunoSEQ multiplex PCR. The table lists more than 200,000 clones, roughly 70% of them singletons. These data are taken from a study of cytotoxic CD8 clonotypes in ibrutinib-treated CLL. The TCR sequence derives from a human donor with chronic lymphocytic leukemia. Sequenced material: PBMCs, taken after 24 months of ibrutinib treatment. The chain has TRBV7-2 and TRBJ2-1, with a weak D call TRBD2 (5 bases). CDR3 bases: TGTGCCAGCAGCTCAGCGGTTTTCTCCTACAATGAGCAGTTCTTC. Amino acids: CASSSAVFSYNEQFF.